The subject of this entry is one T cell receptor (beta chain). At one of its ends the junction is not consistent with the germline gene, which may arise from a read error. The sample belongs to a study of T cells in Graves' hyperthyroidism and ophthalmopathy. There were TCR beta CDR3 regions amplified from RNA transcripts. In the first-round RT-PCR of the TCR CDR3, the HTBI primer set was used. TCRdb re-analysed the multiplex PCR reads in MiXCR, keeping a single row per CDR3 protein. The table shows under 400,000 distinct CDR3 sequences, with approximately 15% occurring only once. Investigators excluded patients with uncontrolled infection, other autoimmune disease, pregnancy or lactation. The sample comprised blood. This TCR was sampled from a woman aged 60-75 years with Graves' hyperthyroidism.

CDR3 nucleotide sequence: TGCAGTGCTGGCGGGACAGAGGGCTTCTTATACGAGCAATACTTC. Protein product: CSAGGTEGFLYEQYF. The chain employs TRBV20-1 and TRBJ2-7, with D possibly TRBD1 on 7 matching bases. From germline, CDR1 is DFQATT and CDR2 SNEGSKA (reference sequence). The CDR3 contains 15 residues.